This T cell receptor beta chain was recovered during a study of T-cell reconstitution after alpha-beta-depleted transplantation in children. TCRbeta library construction was performed incorporating unique molecular identifiers. Each CDR3 protein gets one entry after TCRdb re-called the PCR reads with MiXCR. This sample carries about 440,000 distinct CDR3 sequences, 43% of them seen once, and the ten largest clones take approximately 30%. This clonotype showed up just a few times. Its antigen is not known. Findings and caveats of the study: Newly produced T cells mostly provided counts and TCRbeta diversity after one year, as hyperexpanded clones declined.

Germline CDR1 and CDR2: SGHTA and FQGTGA. V was pared by 4 bases and J by 3 bases, with 6 bases of the junction left unmatched. The CDR3 runs 15 residues. This receptor was identified in a girl aged 2 to 9 with aplastic anemia, due to receive a stem cell transplant. This material consisted of PBMCs, taken before TCRalphabeta/CD19-depleted stem cell transplant. The chain links TRBV7-3 to TRBJ2-3; TRBD2 aligns across 8 bases. The CDR3 DNA reads as TGTGCCAGCAGCTCTCAGCGGGAGAGGACAGATACGCAGTATTTT. Amino acids: CASSSQRERTDTQYF.